A single sample gave rise to the 8 T cell receptor beta chains below, sequenced in a study of cytomegalovirus exposure and HLA in healthy donors. Amplification used 60 Vbeta primers and 13 Jbeta primers. TCRdb's table, derived via immunoSEQ multiplex PCR, lists solely in-frame clones and lacks some. The table includes under 200,000 clones, approximately 82% detected once. Sample: PBMCs. These receptors were obtained from a male donor in good health and CMV-seronegative.

The genes are TRBV2 and TRBJ2-7; a weak D match, TRBD1 (5 bases). The germline V gene encodes CDR1 SNHLY and CDR2 FYNNEI. CDR3 size: 12 residues. Trimming pared 5 bases from V and 2 bases from J, leaving 7 bases between. CDR3 DNA: TGTGCCAGCAGTCCGGACACCTACGAGCAGTACTTC. As protein: CASSPDTYEQYF. Drawing the rest from reference TRBV2 and TRBJ2-7, the complete variable domain is EPEVTQTPSHQVTQMGQEVILRCVPISNHLYFYWYRQILGQKVEFLVSFYNNEISEKSEIFDDQFSVERPDGSNFTLKIRSTKLEDSAMYFCASSPDTYEQYFGPGTRLTVT.

Only one count was recorded for this clone. CDR3 amino acids: CASSVDRGPGELFF. DNA of the CDR3: TGTGCCAGCAGTGTGGACAGGGGACCCGGGGAGCTGTTTTTT. This chain joins TRBV27 and TRBJ2-2, with TRBD1 identical over 9 bases. Germline V lookup: CDR1 MNHEY, CDR2 SMNVEV (reference sequence). Trimming removed 5 bases from V and 6 bases from J; junction bases left unmatched: 4. The CDR3 runs to 14 residues.

This clone came up a few times. This chain joins TRBV15 and TRBJ1-5, with a weak D call TRBD1 (6 bases). V was pared by 0 bases and J by 3 bases, with 12 bases between. Germline V gene data show CDR1 as LNHNV and CDR2 as YYDKDF (reference sequence). This CDR3 has 16 residues. Here the CDR3 DNA reads TGTGCCACCAGCAGAGATGCAGGGGAATTCAATCAGCCCCAGCATTTT. Translating gives CATSRDAGEFNQPQHF.

This chain links TRBV27 with TRBJ1-4; 7 bases line up with TRBD1. The CDR3 contains 16 residues. Germline CDR1 and CDR2: MNHEY and SMNVEV (reference sequence). The ends lost 6 bases at V and 4 bases at J; junction bases unmatched: 11. The CDR3 bases are TGTGCCAGCAGGCCTAATCCAGGGGGTAATAATGAAAAACTGTTTTTT. This gives the protein CASRPNPGGNNEKLFF.

This rearrangement joins TRBV6-5 to TRBJ1-6, with 7 bases that match TRBD1. CDR1 and CDR2 (germline): MNHEY, SVGAGI. The CDR3 consists of 15 residues. V was clipped by 0 bases and J by 7 bases; unmatched bases: 3. Here the CDR3 reads CASSYSGDSNSPLHF. The CDR3 DNA reads as TGTGCCAGCAGTTACTCTGGGGACAGCAATTCACCCCTCCACTTT.

The gene calls are TRBV7-2 and TRBJ2-1, with 7 bases aligning to TRBD2. Germline CDR1 is SGHTA and CDR2 is FQGNSA. Germline trimming cut 4 bases from V and 7 bases from J; bases unmatched to any gene: 13. This CDR3 is built from 16 residues. The CDR3 reads CASSSHGGRVRNEQFF. The CDR3 DNA is TGTGCCAGCAGCTCCCATGGTGGGAGGGTGAGAAATGAGCAGTTCTTC.

This clone was found once. The rearrangement links TRBV7-3 to TRBJ2-3, with 9 bases that match TRBD2. CDR1 SGHTA and CDR2 FQGTGA come from the germline V gene. The CDR3 is made up of 15 amino acids. V shed 1 base, J shed 4 bases, and the junction held 3 bases outside the gene matches. The CDR3 loop is CASSLSGGVADTQYF. CDR3 in DNA: TGTGCCAGCAGCTTAAGCGGGGGGGTGGCAGATACGCAGTATTTT.

The chain combines TRBV4-2 with TRBJ2-7, with D maybe TRBD2 (5 bases). CDR1 LGHNA and CDR2 YNFKEQ come from the germline V gene. With 1 base removed from V and 4 bases from J, the gap between germline ends came to 8 bases. The CDR3 loop spans 13 amino acids. The CDR3 coding sequence is TGTGCCAGCAGCCAAGCGGGGTCTTACGAGCAGTACTTC. Its protein product is CASSQAGSYEQYF.